This T cell receptor beta chain was identified in a study of blood T cell repertoires in COVID-19. Study-wide context: Both acute and convalescent COVID-19 samples were obtained from the United States, Italy and Spain. PBMCs, B-cell-depleted T cells, or T cells were the source of the cDNA or gDNA that made up the material.

A single count supports this clone. Study processing details: Amplification from reference gene primers served as the basis for estimated nucleated cell counts. The protocol was immunoSEQ multiplex PCR, while the TCRdb copy is restricted to in-frame clones and leaves out a portion. The DNA was the basis for D and trimming; V, J and clone size are from that table. Among fewer than 300,000 clones listed, around 89% were seen once. Participant age was roughly 18 to 90 years, and participants resided in around 24 US areas. CDR3 length equals 15 residues. The trim removed 4 bases at V and 1 base at J, leaving 7 bases unmatched. Germline V gene lookup returns CDR1 SGHDT and CDR2 YYEEEE.

J is TRBJ1-1 and V is TRBV5-6; TRBD1 matches at 7 bases. Sequencing was performed on PBMCs or T cells enriched from blood (not recorded which). The receptor's source is a woman aged 40-49 years with acute COVID-19. The chain's CDR3 is CASSQMGTANTEAFF. The CDR3 bases are TGTGCCAGCAGCCAAATGGGGACAGCGAACACTGAAGCTTTCTTT. The full variable domain, its missing parts supplied by reference TRBV5-6 and TRBJ1-1, is DAGVTQSPTHLIKTRGQQVTLRCSPKSGHDTVSWYQQALGQGPQFIFQYYEEEERQRGNFPDRFSGHQFPNYSSELNVNALLLGDSALYLCASSQMGTANTEAFFGQGTRLTVV.